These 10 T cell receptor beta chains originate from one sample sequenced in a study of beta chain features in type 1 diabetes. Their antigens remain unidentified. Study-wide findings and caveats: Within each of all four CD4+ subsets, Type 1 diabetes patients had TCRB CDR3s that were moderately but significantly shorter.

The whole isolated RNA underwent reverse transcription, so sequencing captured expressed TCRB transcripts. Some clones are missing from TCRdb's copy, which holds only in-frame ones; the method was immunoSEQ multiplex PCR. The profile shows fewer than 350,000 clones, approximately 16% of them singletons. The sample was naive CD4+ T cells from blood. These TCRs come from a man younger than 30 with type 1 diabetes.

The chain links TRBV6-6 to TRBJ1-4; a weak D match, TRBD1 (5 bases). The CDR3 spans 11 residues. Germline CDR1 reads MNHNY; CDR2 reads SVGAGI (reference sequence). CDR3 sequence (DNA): TGTGGGGCGGGAGGGGTGTGGAAACTGTTTTTT. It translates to CGAGGVWKLFF.

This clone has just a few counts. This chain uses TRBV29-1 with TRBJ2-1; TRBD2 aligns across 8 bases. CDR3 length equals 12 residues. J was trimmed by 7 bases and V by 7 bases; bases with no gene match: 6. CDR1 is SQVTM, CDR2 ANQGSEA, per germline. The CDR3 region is CSAARGGNEQFF. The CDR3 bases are TGCAGCGCCGCACGGGGGGGTAATGAGCAGTTCTTC.

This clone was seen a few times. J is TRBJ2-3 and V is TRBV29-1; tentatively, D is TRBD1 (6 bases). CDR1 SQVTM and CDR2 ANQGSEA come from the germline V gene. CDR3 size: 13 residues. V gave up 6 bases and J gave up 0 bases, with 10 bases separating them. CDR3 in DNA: TGCAGCGTCCGACAGGAGAGCACAGATACGCAGTATTTT. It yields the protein CSVRQESTDTQYF.

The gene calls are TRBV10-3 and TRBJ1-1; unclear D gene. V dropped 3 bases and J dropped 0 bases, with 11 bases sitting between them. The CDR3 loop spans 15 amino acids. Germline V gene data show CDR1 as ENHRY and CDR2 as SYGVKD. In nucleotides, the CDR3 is TGTGCCATCAGTGAAGCGCGGGCCCTGAACACTGAAGCTTTCTTT. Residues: CAISEARALNTEAFF.

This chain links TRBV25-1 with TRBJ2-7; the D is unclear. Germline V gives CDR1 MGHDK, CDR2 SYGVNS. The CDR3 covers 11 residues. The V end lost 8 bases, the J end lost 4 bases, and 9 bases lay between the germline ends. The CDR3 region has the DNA TGTGCCAGCGCCGTAGATTACGAGCAGTACTTC. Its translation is CASAVDYEQYF.

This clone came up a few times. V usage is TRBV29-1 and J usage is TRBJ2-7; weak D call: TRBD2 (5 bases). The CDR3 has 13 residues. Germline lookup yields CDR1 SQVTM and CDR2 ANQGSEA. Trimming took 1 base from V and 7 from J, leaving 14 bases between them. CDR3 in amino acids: CSVEGEGSREQYF. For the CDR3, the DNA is TGCAGCGTTGAAGGAGAGGGATCAAGGGAGCAGTACTTC.

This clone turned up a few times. CDR3 DNA: TGTGCCAGCAGCTTATCGGGAGGGCTTTCCTACGAGCAGTACTTC. Amino acids: CASSLSGGLSYEQYF. The V gene is TRBV6-5, the J gene TRBJ2-7; 8 nucleotides match TRBD2. The junction had 8 bases not matched to a gene; V was cut back by 6 bases and J by 1 base. This CDR3 is built from 15 residues. CDR1 is MNHEY, CDR2 SVGAGI, per germline.

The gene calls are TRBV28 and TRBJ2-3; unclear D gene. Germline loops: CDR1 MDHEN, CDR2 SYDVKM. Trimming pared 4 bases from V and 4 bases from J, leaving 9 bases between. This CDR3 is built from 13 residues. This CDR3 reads CASSSSLPDTQYF. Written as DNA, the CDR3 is TGTGCCAGCAGTTCTAGTCTCCCAGATACGCAGTATTTT. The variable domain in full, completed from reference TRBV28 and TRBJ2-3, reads DVKVTQSSRYLVKRTGEKVFLECVQDMDHENMFWYRQDPGLGLRLIYFSYDVKMKEKGDIPEGYSVSREKKERFSLILESASTNQTSMYLCASSSSLPDTQYFGPGTRLTVL.

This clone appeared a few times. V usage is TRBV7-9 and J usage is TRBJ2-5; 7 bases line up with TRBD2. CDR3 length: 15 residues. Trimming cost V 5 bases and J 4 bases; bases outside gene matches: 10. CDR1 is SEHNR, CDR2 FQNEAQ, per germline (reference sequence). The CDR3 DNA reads TGTGCCAGCAGCCCCACCTGGGAGGGAGGAGAGACCCAGTACTTC. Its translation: CASSPTWEGGETQYF.

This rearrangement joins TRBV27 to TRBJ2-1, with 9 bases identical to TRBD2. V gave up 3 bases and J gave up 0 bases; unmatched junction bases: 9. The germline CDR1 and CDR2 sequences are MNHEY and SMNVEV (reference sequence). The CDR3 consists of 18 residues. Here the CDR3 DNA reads TGTGCCAGCAGTTTCCGGGCTAGCGGGGTGAGCTCCTACAATGAGCAGTTCTTC. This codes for CASSFRASGVSSYNEQFF.